This entry features one TCR beta chain sequence. How the authors handled the data: The assay estimated nucleated cells by amplifying reference gene primers. Only in-frame clones appear in the TCRdb table, and some are missing; sequencing was by immunoSEQ multiplex PCR. The DNA gave D and trimming, while V, J and clone size come from that table. This sample has over 250,000 clones, with 85% found just once. The data are from a study of blood T cell repertoires in COVID-19. Study as a whole: Acute and convalescent COVID-19 specimens originated in the United States, Italy and Spain. Sources were T cells, B-cell-depleted T cells, or PBMCs; the material itself was cDNA or gDNA.

The CDR3 extends over 15 amino acids. Deletions cut 5 bases from V and 0 bases from J, with 14 bases between. The germline gives CDR1 MDHEN, CDR2 SYDVKM. The material sequenced was peripheral blood. This sequence was found in a human donor in a cohort sampled during active COVID-19. The J gene is TRBJ2-7, the V gene TRBV28; TRBD1 might be the D (5 bases). DNA of the CDR3: TGTGCCAGCAGTGACACACAGGCACCCTCCTACGAGCAGTACTTC. It is translated as CASSDTQAPSYEQYF.